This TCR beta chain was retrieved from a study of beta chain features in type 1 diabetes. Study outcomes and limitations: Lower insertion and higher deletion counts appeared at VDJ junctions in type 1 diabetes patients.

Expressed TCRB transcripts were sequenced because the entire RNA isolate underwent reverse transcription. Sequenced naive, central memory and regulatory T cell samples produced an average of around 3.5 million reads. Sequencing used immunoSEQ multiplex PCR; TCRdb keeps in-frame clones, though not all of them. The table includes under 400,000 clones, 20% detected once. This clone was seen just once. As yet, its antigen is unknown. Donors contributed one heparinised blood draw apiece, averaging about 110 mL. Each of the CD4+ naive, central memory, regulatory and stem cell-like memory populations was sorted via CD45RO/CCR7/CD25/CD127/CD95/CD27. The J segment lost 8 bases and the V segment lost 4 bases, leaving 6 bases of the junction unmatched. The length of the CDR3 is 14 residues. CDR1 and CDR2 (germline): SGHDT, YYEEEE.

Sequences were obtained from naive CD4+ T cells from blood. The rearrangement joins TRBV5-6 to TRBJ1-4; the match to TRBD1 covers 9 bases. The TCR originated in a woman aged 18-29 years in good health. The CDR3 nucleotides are TGTGCCAGCAGCCAGGGACAGGGTGGCGAAAAACTGTTTTTT. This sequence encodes CASSQGQGGEKLFF.